These 14 T cell receptor beta chains originate from one sample sequenced in a study of early T cells in non-severe SARS-CoV-2 infection. From the 5' RACE reads, TCRdb called clonotypes with MiXCR, one entry per CDR3 protein. The sample yields about 110,000 distinct CDR3 sequences, 12% seen once. Sequencing input: whole blood. These receptors originate from an adult who was a healthcare worker with PCR-confirmed SARS-CoV-2 infection or an uninfected control (not recorded which).

The chain carries TRBV4-1 and TRBJ2-3; D possibly corresponds to TRBD2 (6 bases). Germline-derived CDR1 and CDR2 are MGHRA and YSYEKL. V lost 1 base and J 2 bases, leaving 13 bases between the germline ends. This CDR3 contains 16 residues. In DNA form, the CDR3 reads TGCGCCAGCAGCCAAGTCCGGGGGAAGGTCACAGATACGCAGTATTTT. This sequence encodes CASSQVRGKVTDTQYF.

This clonotype was detected ten times or more. The rearrangement uses TRBV2 and TRBJ2-6; D is unresolved. Trimming removed 0 bases at V and 0 bases at J, with 9 bases between. CDR3 length: 17 amino acids. The germline CDR1 and CDR2 sequences are SNHLY and FYNNEI. CDR3: CASSEAESRSGANVLTF. In nucleotides, the CDR3 is TGTGCCAGCAGTGAAGCGGAGTCCCGCTCTGGGGCCAACGTCCTGACTTTC.

This clonotype has only a few counts. V gene TRBV12-5 combines with J gene TRBJ2-5; no firm D call. Trimming removed 4 bases at V and 4 bases at J, with 13 bases between. CDR3 size: 14 residues. Germline loops: CDR1 LGHNT, CDR2 FRNRAP. The CDR3 DNA follows: TGTGCTAGTGGTTCTACGTGGGATGGAGAGACCCAGTACTTC. Its translation: CASGSTWDGETQYF.

This clonotype occurred many times. The J gene is TRBJ2-1, the V gene TRBV5-1; D gene ambiguous. This CDR3 has 14 amino acids. Germline V gene sequence: CDR1 SGHRS, CDR2 YFSETQ. V lost 5 bases and J lost 3, with 12 bases in between. CDR3 sequence reads: CASRPPGFYNEQFF. In DNA form, the CDR3 reads TGCGCCAGCAGACCTCCGGGTTTCTACAATGAGCAGTTCTTC.

This clonotype came up many times. The chain is built from TRBV20-1 and TRBJ2-6; TRBD1 agrees at 8 bases. CDR3 size: 20 residues. Looked up from germline, CDR1 is DFQATT and CDR2 is SNEGSKA (reference sequence). J lost 2 bases, V lost 1 base, and 16 bases had no gene match. The CDR3 bases are TGCAGTGCTAGAGGGTCGTACAGGACAGGGCGCCCTACTGGGGCCAACGTCCTGACTTTC. This sequence encodes CSARGSYRTGRPTGANVLTF.

In this sample, this clonotype turned up many times. CDR3 region: CASSLSPGADTQYF. In nucleotides, the CDR3 is TGTGCCAGCAGCTTATCGCCGGGCGCAGATACGCAGTATTTT. The chain links TRBV7-2 to TRBJ2-3; D is undetermined. CDR1 is SGHTA and CDR2 is FQGNSA in the germline V gene. Between the trimmed V and J ends, which lost 2 bases and 4 bases, there was a span of 10 bases. This CDR3 region has 14 residues.

This clonotype has a count of ten or more. This sequence joins TRBV7-9 and TRBJ2-2; D unclear. The V and J ends lost 5 bases and 2 bases respectively, with 9 bases between them. The CDR3 is made up of 14 amino acids. In germline, CDR1 is SEHNR, CDR2 FQNEAQ (reference sequence). The CDR3 coding sequence is TGTGCCAGCAGCCCTACAGCAAACACCGGGGAGCTGTTTTTT. Translation: CASSPTANTGELFF. Variable domain in full (rest from reference TRBV7-9 and TRBJ2-2): DTGVSQNPRHKITKRGQNVTFRCDPISEHNRLYWYRQTLGQGPEFLTYFQNEAQLEKSRLLSDRFSAERPKGSFSTLEIQRTEQGDSAMYLCASSPTANTGELFFGEGSRLTVL.

The chain joins TRBV5-1 to TRBJ2-1; D gene ambiguous. V lost 0 bases, J lost 2 bases, and 3 bases lay in between. This CDR3 has 13 amino acids. Germline lookup yields CDR1 SGHRS and CDR2 YFSETQ. CDR3 in amino acids: CASSLDPYNEQFF. CDR3 DNA: TGCGCCAGCAGCTTGGACCCCTACAATGAGCAGTTCTTC.

V and J are TRBV29-1 and TRBJ2-5, with 10 bases matching TRBD1. Per germline, CDR1 SQVTM and CDR2 ANQGSEA. This CDR3 contains 14 residues. Trimming cost V 6 bases and J 5 bases; bases outside gene matches: 9. The CDR3 coding sequence is TGCAGCGTGCGACAGGGGGCCCGTAAGGAGACCCAGTACTTC. Its protein product is CSVRQGARKETQYF.

The gene calls are TRBV11-2 and TRBJ2-1, with TRBD2 matching over 10 bases. The V and J ends lost 4 bases and 3 bases, in that order; junction bases with no gene match: 3. Germline CDR1 reads SGHAT; CDR2 reads FQNNGV. This CDR3 has 15 residues. CDR3 residues: CASSSLAGGYNEQFF. The CDR3 DNA reads as TGTGCCAGCAGCTCTTTAGCGGGGGGCTACAATGAGCAGTTCTTC.

Many counts were recorded for this clonotype. This chain links TRBV29-1 with TRBJ2-2; D not resolved. Trimming stripped 5 bases from V and 5 bases from J, with 9 bases between. Germline CDR1 reads SQVTM; CDR2 reads ANQGSEA. The CDR3 is 12 residues long. Here the CDR3 reads CSVLNGTGELFF. Written as DNA, the CDR3 is TGCAGCGTTTTGAACGGAACCGGGGAGCTGTTTTTT.

The V call is TRBV18, the J call TRBJ2-1; D is uncertain. Germline CDR1 is KGHSH and CDR2 is LQKENI. The CDR3 is 18 amino acids. The V end lost 4 bases, the J end lost 4 bases, and 23 bases lay between the germline ends. The CDR3 coding sequence is TGTGCCAGCTCACGGAGCCCCCCCACGGAGCCGCTATACAATGAGCAGTTCTTC. This encodes CASSRSPPTEPLYNEQFF.

This clonotype was recorded many times. V gene TRBV5-1 combines with J gene TRBJ2-7; D gene uncertain. CDR3 length: 13 residues. Germline assignment: CDR1 SGHRS and CDR2 YFSETQ. V lost 7 bases, J lost 0 bases, and 11 bases lay in between. CDR3 DNA sequence: TGCGCCAGCTCGCAGGCAAACTCCTACGAGCAGTACTTC. This encodes CASSQANSYEQYF.

The CDR3 sequence is CASSLNSRGLTEAFF. CDR3 DNA: TGTGCCAGCAGTTTAAACTCACGGGGGCTTACTGAAGCTTTCTTT. The V gene is TRBV27, the J gene TRBJ1-1; maybe TRBD1 (6 bases). This CDR3 is 15 amino acids long. Germline CDR1 reads MNHEY; CDR2 reads SMNVEV (reference sequence). Trimming pared 2 bases from V and 5 bases from J, leaving 15 bases between.